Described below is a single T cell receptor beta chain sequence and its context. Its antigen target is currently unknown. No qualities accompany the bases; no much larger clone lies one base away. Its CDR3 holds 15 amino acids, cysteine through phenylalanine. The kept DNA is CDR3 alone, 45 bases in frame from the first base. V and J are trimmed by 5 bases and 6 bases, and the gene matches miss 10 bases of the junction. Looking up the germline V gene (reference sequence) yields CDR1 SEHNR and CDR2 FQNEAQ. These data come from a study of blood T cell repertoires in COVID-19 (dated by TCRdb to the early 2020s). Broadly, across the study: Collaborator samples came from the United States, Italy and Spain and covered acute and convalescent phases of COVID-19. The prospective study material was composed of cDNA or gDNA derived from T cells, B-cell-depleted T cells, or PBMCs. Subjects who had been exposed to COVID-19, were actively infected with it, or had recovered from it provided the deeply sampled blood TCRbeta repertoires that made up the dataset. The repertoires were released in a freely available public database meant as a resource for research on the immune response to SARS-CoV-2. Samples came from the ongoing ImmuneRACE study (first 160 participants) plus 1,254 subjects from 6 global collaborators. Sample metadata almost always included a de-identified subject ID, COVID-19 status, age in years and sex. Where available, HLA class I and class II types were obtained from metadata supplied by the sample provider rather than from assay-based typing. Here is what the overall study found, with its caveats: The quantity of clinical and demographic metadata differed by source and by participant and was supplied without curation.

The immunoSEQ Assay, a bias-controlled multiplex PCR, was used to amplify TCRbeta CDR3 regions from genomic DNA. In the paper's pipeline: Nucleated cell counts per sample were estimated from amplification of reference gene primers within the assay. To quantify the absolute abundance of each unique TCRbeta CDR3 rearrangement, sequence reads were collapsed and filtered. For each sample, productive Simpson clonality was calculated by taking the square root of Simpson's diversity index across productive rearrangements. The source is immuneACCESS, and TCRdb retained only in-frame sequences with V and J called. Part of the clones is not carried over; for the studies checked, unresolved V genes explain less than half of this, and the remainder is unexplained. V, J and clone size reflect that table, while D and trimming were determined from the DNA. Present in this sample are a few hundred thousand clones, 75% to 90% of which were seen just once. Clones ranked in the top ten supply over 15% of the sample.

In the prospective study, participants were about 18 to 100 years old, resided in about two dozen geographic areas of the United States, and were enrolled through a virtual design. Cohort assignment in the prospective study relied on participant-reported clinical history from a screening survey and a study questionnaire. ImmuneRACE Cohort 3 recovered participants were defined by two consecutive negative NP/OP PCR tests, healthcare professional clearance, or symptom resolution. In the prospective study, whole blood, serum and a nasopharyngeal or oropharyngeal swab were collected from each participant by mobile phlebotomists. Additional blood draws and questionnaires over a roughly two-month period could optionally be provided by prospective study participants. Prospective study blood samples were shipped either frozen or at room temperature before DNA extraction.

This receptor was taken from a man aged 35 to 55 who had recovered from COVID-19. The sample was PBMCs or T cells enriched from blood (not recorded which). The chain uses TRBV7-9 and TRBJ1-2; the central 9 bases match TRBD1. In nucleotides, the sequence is TGTGCCAGCAGCCTGGGACAGGGAATAGAGAATGGCTACACCTTC. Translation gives CASSLGQGIENGYTF.